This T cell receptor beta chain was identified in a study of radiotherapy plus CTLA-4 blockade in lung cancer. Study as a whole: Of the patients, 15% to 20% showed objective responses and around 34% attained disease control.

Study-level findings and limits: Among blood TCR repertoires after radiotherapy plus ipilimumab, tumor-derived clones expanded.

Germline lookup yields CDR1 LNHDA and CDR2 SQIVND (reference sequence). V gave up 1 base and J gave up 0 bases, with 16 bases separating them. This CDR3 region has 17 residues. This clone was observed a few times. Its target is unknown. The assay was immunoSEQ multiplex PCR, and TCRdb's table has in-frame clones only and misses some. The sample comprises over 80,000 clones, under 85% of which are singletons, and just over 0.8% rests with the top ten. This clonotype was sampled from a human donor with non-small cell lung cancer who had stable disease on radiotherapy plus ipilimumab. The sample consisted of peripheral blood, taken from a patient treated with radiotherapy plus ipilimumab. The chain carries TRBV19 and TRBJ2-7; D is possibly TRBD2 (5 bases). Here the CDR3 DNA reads TGTGCCAGTAGTATAGGGAGGCAGGCAAGCCTCTCCTACGAGCAGTACTTC. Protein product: CASSIGRQASLSYEQYF.